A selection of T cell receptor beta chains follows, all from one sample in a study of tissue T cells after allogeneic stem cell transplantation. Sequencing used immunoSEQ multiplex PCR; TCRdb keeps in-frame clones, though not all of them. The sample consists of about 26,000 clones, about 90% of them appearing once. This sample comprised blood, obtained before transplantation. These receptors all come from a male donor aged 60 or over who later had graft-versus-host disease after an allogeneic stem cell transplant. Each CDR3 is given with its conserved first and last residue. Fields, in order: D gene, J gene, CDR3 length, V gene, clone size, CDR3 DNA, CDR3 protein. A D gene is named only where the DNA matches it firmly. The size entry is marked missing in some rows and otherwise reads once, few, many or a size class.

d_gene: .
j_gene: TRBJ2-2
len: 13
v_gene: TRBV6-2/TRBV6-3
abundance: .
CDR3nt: TGTGCCAGCAGTTCAGGGTTCACCGGGGAGCTGTTTTTT
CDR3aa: CASSSGFTGELFF

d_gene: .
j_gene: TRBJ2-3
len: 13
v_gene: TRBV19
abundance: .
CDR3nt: TGTGCCAGTACCCCAGGACGAGAAGATACGCAGTATTTT
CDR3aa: CASTPGREDTQYF

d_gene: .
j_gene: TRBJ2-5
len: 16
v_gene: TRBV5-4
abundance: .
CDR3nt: TGTGCCAGCAGCAGAACAGGGGGCGGGGGGCAAGAGACCCAGTACTTC
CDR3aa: CASSRTGGGGQETQYF

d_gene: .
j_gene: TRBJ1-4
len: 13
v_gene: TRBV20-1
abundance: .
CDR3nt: TGCAGTGCTCGTGACGGGTATAATGAAAAACTGTTTTTT
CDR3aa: CSARDGYNEKLFF

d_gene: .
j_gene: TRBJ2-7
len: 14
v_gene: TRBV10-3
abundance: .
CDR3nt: TGTGCCATGCGGGGAGGGGGGCCACAATACGAGCAGTACTTC
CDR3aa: CAMRGGGPQYEQYF

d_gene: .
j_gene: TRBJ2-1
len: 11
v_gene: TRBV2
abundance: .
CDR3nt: TGTGCCAGCAGATTTTCAAATGAGCAGTTCTTC
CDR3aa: CASRFSNEQFF

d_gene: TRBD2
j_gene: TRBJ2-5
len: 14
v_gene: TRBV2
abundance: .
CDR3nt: TGTGCCAGCAGTGCTAGCGGGGTTCAAGAGACCCAGTACTTC
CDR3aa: CASSASGVQETQYF

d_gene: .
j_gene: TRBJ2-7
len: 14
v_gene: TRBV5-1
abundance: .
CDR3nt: TGCGCCAGCAGCTTGGACACCAACTCCTACGAGCAGTACTTC
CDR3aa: CASSLDTNSYEQYF

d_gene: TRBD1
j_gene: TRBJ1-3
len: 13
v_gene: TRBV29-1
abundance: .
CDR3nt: TGCAGCGTTGGACAGGGCTCTGGAAACACCATATATTTT
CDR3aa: CSVGQGSGNTIYF

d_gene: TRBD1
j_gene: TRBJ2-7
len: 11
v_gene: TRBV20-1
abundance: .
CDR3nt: TGCAGTGCTGGGGTGGACAGGGAGCAGTACTTC
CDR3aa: CSAGVDREQYF

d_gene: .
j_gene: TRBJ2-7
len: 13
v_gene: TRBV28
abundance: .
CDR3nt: TGTGCCAGCAGTCGGGTGGGGGGTTACGAGCAGTACTTC
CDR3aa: CASSRVGGYEQYF

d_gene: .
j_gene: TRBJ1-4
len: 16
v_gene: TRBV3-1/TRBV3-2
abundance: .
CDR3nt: TGTGCCAGCAGCCACTACGGGACCCCGGACCGTGAAAAACTGTTTTTT
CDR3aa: CASSHYGTPDREKLFF

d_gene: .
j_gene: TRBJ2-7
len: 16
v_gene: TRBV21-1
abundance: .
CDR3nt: TGTGCCAGCAGCATCTCAGCTCGGCGGATAATTTACGAGCAGTACTTC
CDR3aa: CASSISARRIIYEQYF

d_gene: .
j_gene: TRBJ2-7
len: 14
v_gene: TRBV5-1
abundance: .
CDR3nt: TGCGCCAGCAGCTCGGTTTTGTCCTCCTACGAGCAGTACTTC
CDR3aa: CASSSVLSSYEQYF

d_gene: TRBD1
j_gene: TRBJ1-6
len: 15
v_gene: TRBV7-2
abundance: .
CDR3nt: TGTGCCAGCAGCCCCCAAGGGGGCTCTAATTCACCCCTCCACTTT
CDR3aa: CASSPQGGSNSPLHF

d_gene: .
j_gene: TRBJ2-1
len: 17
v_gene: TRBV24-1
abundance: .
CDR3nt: TGTGCCACCAGTCCCGGAAGGGGGGACCCCTCCTACAATGAGCAGTTCTTC
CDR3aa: CATSPGRGDPSYNEQFF

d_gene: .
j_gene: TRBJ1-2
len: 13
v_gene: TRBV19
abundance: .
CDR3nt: TGTGCCAGTAGTACACAGGGTTACGGAGGCTACACCTTC
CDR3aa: CASSTQGYGGYTF

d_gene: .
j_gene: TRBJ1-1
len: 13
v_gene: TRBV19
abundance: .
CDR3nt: TGTGCCAGTAGTATTCAGGGAGACACTGAAGCTTTCTTT
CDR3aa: CASSIQGDTEAFF

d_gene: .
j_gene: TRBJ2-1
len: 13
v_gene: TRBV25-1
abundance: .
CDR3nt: TGTGCCAGCTCACACCCAGGAGGCAATGAGCAGTTCTTC
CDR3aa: CASSHPGGNEQFF

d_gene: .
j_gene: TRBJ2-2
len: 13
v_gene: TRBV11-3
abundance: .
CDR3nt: TGTGCCAGCAGCCCGCCAGGGGATGGGGAGCTGTTTTTT
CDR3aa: CASSPPGDGELFF

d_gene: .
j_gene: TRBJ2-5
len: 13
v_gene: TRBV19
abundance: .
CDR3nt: TGTGCCAGTAGTCCAGGGTATTGGGAGACCCAGTACTTC
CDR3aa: CASSPGYWETQYF

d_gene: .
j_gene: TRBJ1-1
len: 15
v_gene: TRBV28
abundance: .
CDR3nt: TGTGCCAGCAGTTTCGTAGGGGCCCCCGGTACTGAAGCTTTCTTT
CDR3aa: CASSFVGAPGTEAFF

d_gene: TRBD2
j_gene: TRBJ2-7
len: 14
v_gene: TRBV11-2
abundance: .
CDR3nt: TGTGCCAGCAGCTTAGATAGTAGGACTAGCGAGCAGTACTTC
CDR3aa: CASSLDSRTSEQYF

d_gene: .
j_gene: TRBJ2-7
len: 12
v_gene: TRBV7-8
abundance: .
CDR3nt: TGTGCCAGCACCCGGACAGACTACGAGCAGTACTTC
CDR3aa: CASTRTDYEQYF

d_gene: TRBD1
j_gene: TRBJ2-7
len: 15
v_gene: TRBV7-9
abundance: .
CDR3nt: TGTGCCAGCAGCTTAGGGGGACAGGGCACCTACGAGCAGTACTTC
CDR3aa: CASSLGGQGTYEQYF

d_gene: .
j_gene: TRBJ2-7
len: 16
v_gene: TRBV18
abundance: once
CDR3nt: TGTGCCAGCTCACCACAGAGGGTTCGAAGCTCCTACGAGCAGTACTTC
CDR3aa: CASSPQRVRSSYEQYF

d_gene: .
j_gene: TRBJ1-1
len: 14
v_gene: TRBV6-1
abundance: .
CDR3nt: TGTGCCAGCAGTGACGGACGGAGGCACACTGAAGCTTTCTTT
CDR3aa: CASSDGRRHTEAFF

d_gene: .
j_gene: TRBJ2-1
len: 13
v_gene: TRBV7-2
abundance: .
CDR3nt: TGTGCCAGCAGCTCCCCTAGCGTCCATGAGCAGTTCTTC
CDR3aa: CASSSPSVHEQFF

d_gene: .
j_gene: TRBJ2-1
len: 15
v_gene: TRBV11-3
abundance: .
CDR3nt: TGTGCCAGCAGCTCCCGCCATACAGGAGACAATGAGCAGTTCTTC
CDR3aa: CASSSRHTGDNEQFF

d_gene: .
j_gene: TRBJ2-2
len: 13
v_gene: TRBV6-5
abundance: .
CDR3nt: TGTGCCAGCAGTTACCCGGGCACCGGGGAGCTGTTTTTT
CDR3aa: CASSYPGTGELFF

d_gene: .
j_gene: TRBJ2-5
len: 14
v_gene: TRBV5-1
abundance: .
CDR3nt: TGCGCCAGCAGCTTGGGCGCGGTGGCAGAGACCCAGTACTTC
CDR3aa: CASSLGAVAETQYF

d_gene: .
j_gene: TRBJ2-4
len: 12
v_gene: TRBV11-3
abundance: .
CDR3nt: TGTGCCAGCAGCTTAGAAGAGAACATTCAGTACTTC
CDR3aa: CASSLEENIQYF

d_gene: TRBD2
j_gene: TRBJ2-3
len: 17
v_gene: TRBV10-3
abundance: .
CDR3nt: TGTGCCATCAGTGAGTCGACAGGGCTAGCGGGGGGAGATACGCAGTATTTT
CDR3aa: CAISESTGLAGGDTQYF

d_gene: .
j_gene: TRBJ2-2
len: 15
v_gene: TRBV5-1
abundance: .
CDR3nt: TGCGCCAGCAGCTTCCTAGGAGTAGACACCGGGGAGCTGTTTTTT
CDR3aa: CASSFLGVDTGELFF

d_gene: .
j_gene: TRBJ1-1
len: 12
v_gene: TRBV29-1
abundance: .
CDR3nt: TGCAGCGCCGTACAGGGGAACACTGAAGCTTTCTTT
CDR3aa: CSAVQGNTEAFF

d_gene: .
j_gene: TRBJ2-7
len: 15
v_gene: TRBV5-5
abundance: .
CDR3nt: TGTGCCAGCAGCTTGGCTGGGACGAGCTCCTACGAGCAGTACTTC
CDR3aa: CASSLAGTSSYEQYF

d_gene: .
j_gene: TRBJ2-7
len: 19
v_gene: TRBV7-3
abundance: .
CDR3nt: TGTGCCAGCAGCTTATTAGGGTTGAGCGGGTGGGGCCAATTCTACGAGCAGTACTTC
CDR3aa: CASSLLGLSGWGQFYEQYF

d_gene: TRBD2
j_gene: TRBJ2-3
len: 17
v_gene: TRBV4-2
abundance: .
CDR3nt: TGTGCCAGCAGTCAGGAGGCGGCTAGCGGGGGGCCAGATACGCAGTATTTT
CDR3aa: CASSQEAASGGPDTQYF

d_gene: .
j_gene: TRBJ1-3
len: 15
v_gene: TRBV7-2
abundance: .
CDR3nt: TGTGCCAGCAGCTTTTGGGGGATAGGTGGAAACACCATATATTTT
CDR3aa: CASSFWGIGGNTIYF

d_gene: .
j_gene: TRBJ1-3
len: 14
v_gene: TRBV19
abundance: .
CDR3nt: TGTGCCAGTAGACGCAGGGAGGCCGGAAACACCATATATTTT
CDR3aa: CASRRREAGNTIYF

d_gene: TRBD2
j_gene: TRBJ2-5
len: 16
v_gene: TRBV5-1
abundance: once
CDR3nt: TGCGCCAGCACCCCACTAGCGGGAGGGCGCCTAGAGACCCAGTACTTC
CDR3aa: CASTPLAGGRLETQYF

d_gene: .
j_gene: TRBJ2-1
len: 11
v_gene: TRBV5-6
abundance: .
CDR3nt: TGTGCCAGCAGCTTGTGGGGTGAGCAGTTCTTC
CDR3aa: CASSLWGEQFF

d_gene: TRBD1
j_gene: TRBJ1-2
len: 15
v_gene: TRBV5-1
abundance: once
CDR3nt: TGCGCCAGCAGCCCCCGGACAGGGGGCTCACATGGCTACACCTTC
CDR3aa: CASSPRTGGSHGYTF

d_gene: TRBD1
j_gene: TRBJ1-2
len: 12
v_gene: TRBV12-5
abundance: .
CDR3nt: TGTGCTAGTGGTTTCGACAGGGCCTATACCCGATTC
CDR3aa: CASGFDRAYTRF

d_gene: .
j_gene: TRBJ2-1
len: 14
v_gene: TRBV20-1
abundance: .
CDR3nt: TGCAGTGCTAGTTCTCCTGACAGCCACAATGAGCAGTTCTTC
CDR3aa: CSASSPDSHNEQFF

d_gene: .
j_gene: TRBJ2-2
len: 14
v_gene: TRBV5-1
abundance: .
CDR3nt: TGCGCCAGCAGCCCCCGTAGCGGCACCGGGGAGCTGTTTTTT
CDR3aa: CASSPRSGTGELFF

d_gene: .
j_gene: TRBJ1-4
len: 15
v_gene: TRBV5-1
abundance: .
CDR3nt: TGCGCCAGCAGCTTCTCGGGGGGAGGTGGCGAAAAACTGTTTTTT
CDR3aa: CASSFSGGGGEKLFF

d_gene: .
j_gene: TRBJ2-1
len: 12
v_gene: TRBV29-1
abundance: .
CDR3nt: TGCAGCGTTGAAAAGGCGGGCAATGAGCAGTTCTTC
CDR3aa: CSVEKAGNEQFF

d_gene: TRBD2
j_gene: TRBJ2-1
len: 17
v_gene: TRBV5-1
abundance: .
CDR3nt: TGCGCCAGCAGCTTGGGGACTAGCGGGAACCTATGGTCAGAGCAGTTCTTC
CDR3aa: CASSLGTSGNLWSEQFF

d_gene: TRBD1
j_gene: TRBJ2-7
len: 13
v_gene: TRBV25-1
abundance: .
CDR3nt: TGTGCCAGCGACACCGGGACAGGCTACGAGCAGTACTTC
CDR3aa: CASDTGTGYEQYF

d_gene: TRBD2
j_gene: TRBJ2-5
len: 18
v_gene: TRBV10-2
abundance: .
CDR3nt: TGCGCCAGCAGCTCTCAGGAACAAGCGGGGGGGCACCAAGAGACCCAGTACTTC
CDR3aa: CASSSQEQAGGHQETQYF

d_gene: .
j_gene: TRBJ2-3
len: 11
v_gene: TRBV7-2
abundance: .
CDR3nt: TGTGCCAGCAGCCTACGACCTACGCAGTATTTT
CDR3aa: CASSLRPTQYF

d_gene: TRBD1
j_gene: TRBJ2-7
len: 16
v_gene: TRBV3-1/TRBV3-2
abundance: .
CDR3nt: TGTGCCAGCAGCCAAGAAAAGGGGACAGTGCCTACCGAGCAGTACTTC
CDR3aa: CASSQEKGTVPTEQYF

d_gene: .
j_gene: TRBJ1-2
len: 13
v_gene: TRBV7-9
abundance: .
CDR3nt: TGTGCCAGCAGTCGAGAGTCCTTCTATGGCTACACCTTC
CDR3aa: CASSRESFYGYTF